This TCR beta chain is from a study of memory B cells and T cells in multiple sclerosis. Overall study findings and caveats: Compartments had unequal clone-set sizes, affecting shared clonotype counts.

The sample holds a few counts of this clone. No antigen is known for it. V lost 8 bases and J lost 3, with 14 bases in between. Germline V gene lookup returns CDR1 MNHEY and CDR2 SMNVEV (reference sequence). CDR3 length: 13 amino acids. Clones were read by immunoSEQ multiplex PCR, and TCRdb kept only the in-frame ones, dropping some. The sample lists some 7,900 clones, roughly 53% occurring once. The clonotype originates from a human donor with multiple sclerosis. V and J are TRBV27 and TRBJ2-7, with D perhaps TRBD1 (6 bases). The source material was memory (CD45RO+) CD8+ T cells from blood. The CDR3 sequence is CASGMGANYEQYF. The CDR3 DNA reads TGTGCCAGCGGTATGGGGGCCAACTACGAGCAGTACTTC.